Listed below are T cell receptor beta chains from one sample, sequenced in a study of blood T cell repertoires in COVID-19. TCRdb's copy holds only in-frame clones and misses some; the assay was immunoSEQ multiplex PCR. The sample lists roughly 80,000 clones, about 83% occurring once. The sequencing input was peripheral blood. The receptors stem from a woman older than 75 with acute or convalescent COVID-19. Both conserved end residues are part of each CDR3. The D gene is left open where the match is weak. Some rows mark clone size as missing; the rest say once, few, many or name a class of expanded clone.

d_call	v_call	j_call	clone_size	cdr3_aa	cdr3_nt
TRBD2	TRBV24-1	TRBJ2-1	-	CATSRLAGDNEQFF	TGTGCCACCAGCCGACTAGCGGGAGACAATGAGCAGTTCTTC
-	TRBV2	TRBJ2-7	-	CAGHSSLYYEQYF	TGTGCCGGCCACAGTTCACTTTACTACGAGCAGTACTTC
TRBD2	TRBV7-2	TRBJ2-1	few	CASSRGLAGGNEQFF	TGTGCCAGCAGCCGTGGACTAGCGGGAGGCAATGAGCAGTTCTTC
-	TRBV19	TRBJ1-5	-	CASSIRGRGWESNQPQHF	TGTGCCAGTAGTATCCGAGGCAGGGGATGGGAGAGCAATCAGCCCCAGCATTTT
-	TRBV3-1/TRBV3-2	TRBJ2-3	-	CASSQGALTDTQYF	TGTGCCAGCAGCCAGGGAGCTCTAACAGATACGCAGTATTTT
TRBD1	TRBV28	TRBJ1-1	-	CASSSTGKGTEAFF	TGTGCCAGCAGCTCGACAGGGAAGGGGACTGAAGCTTTCTTT
TRBD1	TRBV19	TRBJ2-7	-	CASSPDRGPSYEQYF	TGTGCCAGTAGTCCGGACAGGGGGCCCTCCTACGAGCAGTACTTC
TRBD1	TRBV5-1	TRBJ2-5	-	CASSSSGGRSETQYF	TGCGCCAGCAGCTCCTCAGGGGGCCGGTCGGAGACCCAGTACTTC
-	TRBV20-1	TRBJ2-1	-	CSAPSLNEQFF	TGCAGTGCCCCGAGCCTCAATGAGCAGTTCTTC
-	TRBV18	TRBJ2-7	-	CASSPLQGRNGEQYF	TGTGCCAGCTCACCTCTCCAGGGGCGAAATGGCGAGCAGTACTTC
TRBD2	TRBV9	TRBJ2-7	-	CASSVEGTSGYEQYF	TGTGCCAGCAGCGTAGAAGGGACTAGCGGGTACGAGCAGTACTTC
TRBD2	TRBV2	TRBJ2-1	-	CASTRGTTYNEQFF	TGTGCCAGCACCCGAGGGACTACGTACAATGAGCAGTTCTTC
-	TRBV18	TRBJ2-7	-	CASSPRVGEDEQYF	TGTGCCAGCTCACCACGGGTGGGGGAGGACGAGCAGTACTTC
-	TRBV18	TRBJ2-5	-	CASSPLRDTSETQYF	TGTGCCAGCTCACCACTCAGGGACACCTCGGAGACCCAGTACTTC
TRBD1	TRBV9	TRBJ1-5	once	CASSVGTGLDGQPQHF	TGTGCCAGCAGCGTAGGGACAGGCCTAGACGGTCAGCCCCAGCATTTT
-	TRBV7-9	TRBJ2-1	-	CASRWEWSNEQFF	TGTGCCTCGAGATGGGAGTGGAGCAATGAGCAGTTCTTC
-	TRBV3-1/TRBV3-2	TRBJ1-2	-	CASSPLEVASEAYGYTF	TGTGCCAGCAGCCCCCTCGAGGTCGCATCCGAGGCCTATGGCTACACCTTC
-	TRBV5-4	TRBJ2-5	-	CASTLGTAPYGGDQYF	TGTGCCAGCACTTTAGGGACAGCACCATACGGGGGGGACCAGTACTTC
-	TRBV11-1	TRBJ2-2	-	CASSFFQADTGELFF	TGTGCCAGCAGCTTCTTCCAAGCGGATACCGGGGAGCTGTTTTTT
TRBD1	TRBV5-1	TRBJ2-1	-	CASSTGGADNEQFF	TGCGCCAGCAGCACAGGGGGCGCCGACAATGAGCAGTTCTTC
TRBD2	TRBV7-8	TRBJ2-7	-	CASSRREDAYEQYF	TGTGCCAGCAGCAGGCGGGAGGACGCCTACGAGCAGTACTTC
TRBD2	TRBV4-2	TRBJ2-1	-	CASGAGPAGTYNEQFF	TGTGCCAGCGGCGCTGGCCCAGCGGGAACCTACAATGAGCAGTTCTTC
-	TRBV5-8	TRBJ2-7	-	CASSLRPSDEQYF	TGTGCCAGCAGCTTAAGACCCAGCGACGAGCAGTACTTC
TRBD1	TRBV7-4	TRBJ1-5	-	CASSPVTGGRRQPQHF	TGTGCCAGCAGCCCTGTAACAGGGGGCCGAAGGCAGCCCCAGCATTTT
-	TRBV7-2	TRBJ1-1	-	CASSLGTVNTEAFF	TGTGCCAGCAGCTTAGGCACGGTGAACACTGAAGCTTTCTTT
-	TRBV29-1	TRBJ2-1	-	CSVEVTSSRTYNEQFF	TGCAGCGTTGAAGTAACTTCTAGCAGAACCTACAATGAGCAGTTCTTC
TRBD1	TRBV11-2	TRBJ2-7	few	CASRAGTGKIHEQYF	TGTGCCAGCAGGGCCGGGACAGGGAAGATCCACGAGCAGTACTTC
TRBD1	TRBV19	TRBJ1-2	-	CASSPRGPNYGYTF	TGTGCCAGTAGTCCGAGGGGGCCTAACTATGGCTACACCTTC
TRBD1	TRBV9	TRBJ1-2	-	CASSARTGGLYGYTF	TGTGCCAGCAGCGCGCGGACAGGGGGGCTCTATGGCTACACCTTC
TRBD2	TRBV12-5	TRBJ2-1	-	CASGLVHLAESYNEQFF	TGTGCTAGTGGTTTGGTACACCTAGCGGAGTCCTACAATGAGCAGTTCTTC
TRBD2	TRBV10-3	TRBJ2-1	-	CAISESLPSGSSYNEQFF	TGTGCCATCAGTGAGTCCCTCCCTAGCGGGTCCTCCTACAATGAGCAGTTCTTC
TRBD1	TRBV10-3	TRBJ2-5	-	CAINGQGPTVAQYF	TGTGCCATCAATGGACAGGGGCCAACGGTGGCCCAGTACTTC
-	TRBV7-9	TRBJ2-3	-	CASSPGITDTQYF	TGTGCCAGCAGCCCGGGAATCACAGATACGCAGTATTTT